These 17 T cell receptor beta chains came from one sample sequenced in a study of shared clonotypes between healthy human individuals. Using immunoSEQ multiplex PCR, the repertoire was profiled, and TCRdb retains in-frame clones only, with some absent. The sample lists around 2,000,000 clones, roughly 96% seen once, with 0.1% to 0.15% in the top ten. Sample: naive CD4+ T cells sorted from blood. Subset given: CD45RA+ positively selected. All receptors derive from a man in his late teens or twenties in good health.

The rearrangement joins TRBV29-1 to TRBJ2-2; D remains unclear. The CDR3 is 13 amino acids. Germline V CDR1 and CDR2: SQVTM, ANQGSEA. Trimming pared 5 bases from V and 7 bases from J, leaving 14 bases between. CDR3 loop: CSVQVSAFGELFF. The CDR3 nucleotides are TGCAGCGTTCAGGTTTCGGCTTTCGGGGAGCTGTTTTTT.

CDR3 protein: CASSFLGQVGGRTEAFF. CDR3 coding DNA: TGCGCCAGCAGCTTCTTAGGACAGGTTGGAGGAAGAACTGAAGCTTTCTTT. The chain carries TRBV5-1 and TRBJ1-1, with 7 bases fitting TRBD1. The CDR3 is 17 residues long. J gave up 5 bases and V 2 bases, and 15 bases lay outside the gene matches. Germline values: CDR1 SGHRS, CDR2 YFSETQ.

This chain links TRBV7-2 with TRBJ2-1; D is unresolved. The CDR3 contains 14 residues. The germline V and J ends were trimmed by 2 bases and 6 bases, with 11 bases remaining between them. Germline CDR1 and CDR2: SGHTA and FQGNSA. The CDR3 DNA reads TGTGCCAGCAGCTTAAGCTCAGCGATCAATGAGCAGTTCTTC. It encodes CASSLSSAINEQFF.

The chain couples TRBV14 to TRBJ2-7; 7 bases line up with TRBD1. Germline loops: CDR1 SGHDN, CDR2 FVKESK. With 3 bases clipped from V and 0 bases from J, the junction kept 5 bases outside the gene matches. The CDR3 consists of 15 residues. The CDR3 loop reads CASSQLTGYSYEQYF. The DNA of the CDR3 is TGTGCCAGCAGCCAGTTGACAGGGTACTCCTACGAGCAGTACTTC.

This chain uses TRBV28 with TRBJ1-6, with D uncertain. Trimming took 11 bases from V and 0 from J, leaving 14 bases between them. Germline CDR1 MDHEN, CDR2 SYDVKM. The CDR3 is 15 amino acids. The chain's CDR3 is CASTAASSYNSPLHF. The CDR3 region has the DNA TGTGCCTCAACGGCAGCGAGCTCCTATAATTCACCCCTCCACTTT.

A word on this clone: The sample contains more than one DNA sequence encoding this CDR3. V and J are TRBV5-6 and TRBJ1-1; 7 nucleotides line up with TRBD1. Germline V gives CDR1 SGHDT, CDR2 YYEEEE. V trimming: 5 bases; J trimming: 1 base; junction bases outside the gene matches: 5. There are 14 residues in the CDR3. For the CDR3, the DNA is TGTGCCAGCAGTTCGGGGACAGCGAACACTGAAGCTTTCTTT. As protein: CASSSGTANTEAFF.

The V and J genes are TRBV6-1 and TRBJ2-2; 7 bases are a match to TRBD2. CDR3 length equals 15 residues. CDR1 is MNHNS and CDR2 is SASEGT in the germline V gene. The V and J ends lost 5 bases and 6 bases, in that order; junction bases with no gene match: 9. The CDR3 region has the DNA TGTGCCAGCAGTCGGGCGGGAGTGAAGGCCGGGGAGCTGTTTTTT. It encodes CASSRAGVKAGELFF.

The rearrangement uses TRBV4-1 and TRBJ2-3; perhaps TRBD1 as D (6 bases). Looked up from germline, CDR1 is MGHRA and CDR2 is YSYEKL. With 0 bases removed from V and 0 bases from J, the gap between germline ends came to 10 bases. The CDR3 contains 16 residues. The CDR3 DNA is TGCGCCAGCAGCCAAGAGACAGGATTTAGCACAGATACGCAGTATTTT. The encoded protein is CASSQETGFSTDTQYF.

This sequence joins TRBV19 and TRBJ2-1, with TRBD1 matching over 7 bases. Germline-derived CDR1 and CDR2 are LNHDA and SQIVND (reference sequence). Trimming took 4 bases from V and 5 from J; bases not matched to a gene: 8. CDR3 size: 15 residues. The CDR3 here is CASSTPGTANNEQFF. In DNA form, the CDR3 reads TGTGCCAGTAGTACCCCCGGGACAGCTAACAATGAGCAGTTCTTC.

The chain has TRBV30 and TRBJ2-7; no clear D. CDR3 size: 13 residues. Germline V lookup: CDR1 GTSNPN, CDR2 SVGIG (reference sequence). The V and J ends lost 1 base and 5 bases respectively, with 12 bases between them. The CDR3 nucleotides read TGTGCCTGGAGTGCCCTCCGGAGCAACGAGCAGTACTTC. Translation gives CAWSALRSNEQYF.

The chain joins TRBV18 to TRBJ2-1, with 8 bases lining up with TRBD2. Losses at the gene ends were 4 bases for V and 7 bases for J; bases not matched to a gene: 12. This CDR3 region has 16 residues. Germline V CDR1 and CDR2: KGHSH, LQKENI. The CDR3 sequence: CASSQLAGGFGNEQFF. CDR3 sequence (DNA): TGTGCCAGCTCACAACTGGCGGGGGGCTTTGGGAATGAGCAGTTCTTC.

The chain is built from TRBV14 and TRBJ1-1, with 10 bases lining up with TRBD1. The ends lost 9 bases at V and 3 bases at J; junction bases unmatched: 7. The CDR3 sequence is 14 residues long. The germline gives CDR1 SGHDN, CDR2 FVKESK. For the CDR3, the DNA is TGTGCCAGTCCATTCGGGACAGGGGACACTGAAGCTTTCTTT. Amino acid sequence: CASPFGTGDTEAFF.

CDR3 sequence reads: CASSERSGSSTDTQYF. CDR3 coding DNA: TGCGCCAGCAGTGAAAGGAGCGGGAGTAGCACAGATACGCAGTATTTT. V gene TRBV10-1 combines with J gene TRBJ2-3; 8 bases are shared with TRBD2. The CDR3 contains 16 residues. In germline, CDR1 is WNHNN, CDR2 SYGVQD (reference sequence). V dropped 3 bases and J dropped 0; count of bases not matched to a gene: 5.

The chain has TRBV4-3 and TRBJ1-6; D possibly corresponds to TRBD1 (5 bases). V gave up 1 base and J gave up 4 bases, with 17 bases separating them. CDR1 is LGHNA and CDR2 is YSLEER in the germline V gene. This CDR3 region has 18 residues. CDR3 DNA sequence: TGCGCCAGCAGCCAAGCGGGGCCGGTCGGGGGTTATAATTCACCCCTCCACTTT. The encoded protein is CASSQAGPVGGYNSPLHF.

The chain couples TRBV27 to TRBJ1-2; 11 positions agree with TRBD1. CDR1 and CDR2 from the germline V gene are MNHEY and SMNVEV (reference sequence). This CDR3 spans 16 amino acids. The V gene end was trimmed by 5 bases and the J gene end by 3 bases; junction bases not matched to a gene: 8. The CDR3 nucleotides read TGTGCCAGCAGTCCCCACGGACAGGGGGCTGACTATGGCTACACCTTC. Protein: CASSPHGQGADYGYTF.

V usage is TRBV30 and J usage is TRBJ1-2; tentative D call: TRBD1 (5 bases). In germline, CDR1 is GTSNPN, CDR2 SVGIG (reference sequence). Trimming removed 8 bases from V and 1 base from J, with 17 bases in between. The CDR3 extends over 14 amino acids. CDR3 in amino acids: CAGNRDPSNYGYTF. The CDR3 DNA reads TGTGCCGGGAACCGGGACCCCAGTAACTATGGCTACACCTTC. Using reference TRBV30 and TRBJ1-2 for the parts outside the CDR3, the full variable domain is SQTIHQWPATLVQPVGSPLSLECTVEGTSNPNLYWYRQAAGRGLQLLFYSVGIGQISSEVPQNLSASRPQDRQFILSSKKLLLSDSGFYLCAGNRDPSNYGYTFGSGTRLTVV.

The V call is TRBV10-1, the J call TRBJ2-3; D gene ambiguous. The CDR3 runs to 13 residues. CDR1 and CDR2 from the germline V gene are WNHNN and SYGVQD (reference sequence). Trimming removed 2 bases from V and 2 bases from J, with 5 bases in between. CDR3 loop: CASSEGPTDTQYF. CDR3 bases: TGCGCCAGCAGTGAGGGCCCCACAGATACGCAGTATTTT.